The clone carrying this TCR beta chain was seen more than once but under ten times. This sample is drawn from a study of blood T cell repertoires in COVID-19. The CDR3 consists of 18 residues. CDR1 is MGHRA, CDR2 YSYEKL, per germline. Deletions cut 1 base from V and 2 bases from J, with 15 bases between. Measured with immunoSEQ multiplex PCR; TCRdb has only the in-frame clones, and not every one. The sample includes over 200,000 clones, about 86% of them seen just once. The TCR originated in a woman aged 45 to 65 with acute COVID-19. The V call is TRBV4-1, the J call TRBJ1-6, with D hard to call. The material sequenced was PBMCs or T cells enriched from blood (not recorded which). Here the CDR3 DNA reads TGCGCCAGCAGCCAAGTCTTACTGTGGAGCCCCTATAATTCACCCCTCCACTTT. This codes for CASSQVLLWSPYNSPLHF.